The TCR beta chain described here comes from a study of cytomegalovirus exposure and HLA in healthy donors. Study results and caveats: A prior analysis recorded that most TCR beta V segments were productive about 87% or about 30% of the time. Rarity held for most TCR sequences, but there were some public TCRs that occurred in many donors. Presence/absence analyses assumed roughly uniform sequencing depth across donors, which may not hold.

Trimming pared 2 bases from V and 5 bases from J, leaving 16 bases between. The germline V gene has CDR1 MDHEN and CDR2 SYDVKM. There are 15 residues in the CDR3. The PCR was carried out with 60 Vbeta primers and 13 Jbeta primers. Sequencing was performed with immunoSEQ multiplex PCR; in TCRdb, only in-frame clones are kept and a portion is missing. Of some 120,000 clones listed, around three quarters were seen once; the top ten hold 2% to 2.5%. About this clone: The antigen is unknown.

The chain links TRBV28 to TRBJ2-7, with a possible D match to TRBD2 (6 bases). The source of this sequence is a human donor in good health. The sample consisted of PBMCs. CDR3 nucleotides: TGTGCCAGCAGTTTAGCCCGGGGAGGATTTCACGAGCAGTACTTC. As protein: CASSLARGGFHEQYF.